This T cell receptor beta chain was sequenced in a study of Ad26.COV2.S vaccination and SARS-CoV-2 variants. Study background: The COV1001 Ad26.COV2.S trial arm included the donor.

Treatment: 15 to 20 received Ad26.COV2.S at low or high dose, single or two shots; roughly five received placebo; per-sample allocation not given. Day 63 after the first injection of vaccine or placebo was the sampling time. An 18-55-year-old adult in Boston served as donor. This clone was seen just once. The table came from immunoSEQ multiplex PCR; TCRdb's copy has only in-frame clones and leaves some out. Of around 450,000 clones listed, approximately 89% are singletons. The CDR3 sequence is 15 residues long. Trimming cost V 2 bases and J 4 bases, with 12 bases left between them. The V gene's germline CDR1 is KGHSH and CDR2 LQKENI.

The chain employs TRBV18 and TRBJ1-5; the D gene is possibly TRBD1 (6 bases). The specimen was peripheral blood, collected in a trial of Ad26.COV2.S vaccine versus placebo. The receptor was derived from a person aged 18-65 years who received the Ad26.COV2.S COVID-19 vaccine or a placebo. The CDR3 sequence: CASSPGQGRNQPQHF. The DNA of the CDR3 is TGTGCCAGCTCACCAGGCCAGGGGCGGAATCAGCCCCAGCATTTT.